This TCR beta chain was sequenced in a study of cytomegalovirus exposure and HLA in healthy donors. General study findings and limits: High specificity and sensitivity for cytomegalovirus status were reported for the classifier. Later, an analysis found that TCR clusters from the first cohort tended to co-occur in the 95 to 150 validation repertoires.

This CDR3 is built from 17 residues. J gave up 1 base and V 5 bases, and 9 bases lay outside the gene matches. Germline V gives CDR1 LNHDA, CDR2 SQIVND (reference sequence). TCRdb's table, derived via immunoSEQ multiplex PCR, lists solely in-frame clones and lacks some. The sample consists of 250,000 to 350,000 clones, approximately 90% of them appearing once. As for this clone: Antigen unknown.

The donors were part of the validation cohort of 120 or so subjects. That cohort was separate from the first cohort, which comprised fewer than 800 subjects. The V call is TRBV19, the J call TRBJ2-3; 10 nucleotides match TRBD2. The clonotype comes from a woman in her late teens or twenties in good health and CMV-seronegative. Sequenced: PBMCs. The CDR3 DNA follows: TGTGCCAGTAGTCCCCCTTTGACTAGCGGGCGCACAGATACGCAGTATTTT. Its protein is CASSPPLTSGRTDTQYF.